This T cell receptor beta chain was sequenced during a study of shared clonotypes between healthy human individuals. Looking at the study overall: Participating donors consisted of two women and a few men aged 18 to 49.

This clone was observed a few times. Among the unsorted PBMC samples, replicate PCRs used around 270 ng DNA, about 30,000 T cell genomes. The repertoire was sequenced with immunoSEQ multiplex PCR; TCRdb's copy has only in-frame clones and lacks some. The sample records about 520,000 clones, about 84% being singletons. Germline loops: CDR1 GTSNPN, CDR2 SVGIG (reference sequence). V lost 0 bases and J lost 5, with 5 bases in between. This CDR3 comprises 12 residues. This clonotype originated in a middle-aged woman in good health. Some clones in this sample may be carry-over from other donors' samples. The specimen was PBMCs. The chain employs TRBV30 and TRBJ2-1, with D uncertain. CDR3 DNA: TGTGCCTGGAGTGTACGGAACAATGAGCAGTTCTTC. Translated: CAWSVRNNEQFF.